Shown below are 18 T cell receptor beta chains from a single sample sequenced in a study of blood T cell repertoires in COVID-19. This table comes from immunoSEQ multiplex PCR, and its TCRdb copy is limited to in-frame clones, with some not included. The data show a few hundred thousand clones, with around 86% seen just once and 4.5% to 5.5% held by the top ten. Specimen: peripheral blood. These receptors all come from a woman in her 70s with COVID-19, enrolled during active disease.

V gene TRBV6-5 combines with J gene TRBJ1-2; TRBD1 matches 9 bases. The CDR3 is made up of 15 amino acids. From germline, CDR1 is MNHEY and CDR2 SVGAGI. With V trimmed by 5 bases and J by 4 bases, 8 bases remained unmatched. CDR3 in DNA: TGTGCCAGCAGTCCCGGACAGGGGACACGCTATGGCTACACCTTC. It translates to CASSPGQGTRYGYTF.

This clone was recorded once. The chain carries TRBV7-2 and TRBJ2-7; 7 bases are shared with TRBD2. Per the germline V gene, CDR1 is SGHTA and CDR2 is FQGNSA. The CDR3 is 16 amino acids. The trim removed 5 bases at V and 0 bases at J, leaving 10 bases unmatched. The CDR3 loop reads CASSLSSGIDSYEQYF. The CDR3 nucleotides read TGTGCCAGCAGCCTATCTAGCGGCATAGACTCCTACGAGCAGTACTTC. Looking up the rest from reference TRBV7-2 and TRBJ2-7 gives the full variable domain: GAGVSQSPSNKVTEKGKDVELRCDPISGHTALYWYRQSLGQGLEFLIYFQGNSAPDKSGLPSDRFSAERTGGSVSTLTIQRTQQEDSAVYLCASSLSSGIDSYEQYFGPGTRLTVT.

There are a few counts of this clone. The chain uses TRBV28 and TRBJ2-7; 8 bases are shared with TRBD1. Germline trimming cut 2 bases from V and 2 bases from J; bases unmatched to any gene: 5. This CDR3 is built from 15 residues. CDR1 is MDHEN, CDR2 SYDVKM, per germline. CDR3 amino acids: CASSLPGTGTYEQYF. The CDR3, as DNA: TGTGCCAGCAGTTTACCGGGGACAGGTACCTACGAGCAGTACTTC. Using reference TRBV28 and TRBJ2-7 for the parts outside the CDR3, the full variable domain is DVKVTQSSRYLVKRTGEKVFLECVQDMDHENMFWYRQDPGLGLRLIYFSYDVKMKEKGDIPEGYSVSREKKERFSLILESASTNQTSMYLCASSLPGTGTYEQYFGPGTRLTVT.

The chain couples TRBV5-1 to TRBJ2-1; a possible D gene is TRBD1 (5 bases). The CDR3 spans 16 residues. The V gene lost 0 bases and the J gene lost 0 bases, with 10 bases spanning the gap. Germline V gene data show CDR1 as SGHRS and CDR2 as YFSETQ. This CDR3 reads CASSLEGALSYNEQFF. In DNA, the CDR3 is TGCGCCAGCAGCTTGGAAGGGGCTCTCTCCTACAATGAGCAGTTCTTC.

This clone appeared once. An end of the junction does not agree with germline; a read error may underlie this. The chain recombines TRBV5-1 with TRBJ2-5; no clear D. The CDR3 consists of 12 residues. Germline-derived CDR1 and CDR2 are SGHRS and YFSETQ. The CDR3 reads CVSSLEQETQYF. The CDR3 DNA follows: TGCGTCAGCAGCCTAGAACAAGAGACCCAGTACTTC. Drawing the rest from reference TRBV5-1 and TRBJ2-5, the complete variable domain is KAGVTQTPRYLIKTRGQQVTLSCSPISGHRSVSWYQQTPGQGLQFLFEYFSETQRNKGNFPGRFSGRQFSNSRSEMNVSTLELGDSALYLCVSSLEQETQYFGPGTRLLVL.

The chain combines TRBV29-1 with TRBJ2-5; TRBD1 might be the D (5 bases). V was trimmed by 6 bases and J by 3 bases, leaving 11 bases between them. CDR1 is SQVTM, CDR2 ANQGSEA, per germline. This CDR3 is built from 12 residues. CDR3 nucleotide sequence: TGCAGCGTCAAGTTAGGGGAAGAGACCCAGTACTTC. It encodes CSVKLGEETQYF.

This rearrangement joins TRBV7-2 to TRBJ2-7, with no clear D. The germline V gene has CDR1 SGHTA and CDR2 FQGNSA. Trimming pared 0 bases from V and 2 bases from J, leaving 11 bases between. This CDR3 spans 15 amino acids. CDR3 protein: CASSLAPGSTYEQYF. The CDR3, as DNA: TGTGCCAGCAGCTTAGCGCCCGGTTCTACCTACGAGCAGTACTTC.

The rearrangement links TRBV7-9 to TRBJ2-2, with D perhaps matching TRBD2 (5 bases). Trimming shortened V by 4 bases and J by 1 base, and 13 bases separated the two germline ends. Germline loops: CDR1 SEHNR, CDR2 FQNEAQ (reference sequence). This CDR3 has 16 amino acids. CDR3 residues: CASSSGPSLNTGELFF. DNA for the CDR3: TGTGCCAGCAGCTCTGGTCCTAGCTTGAACACCGGGGAGCTGTTTTTT.

This sequence joins TRBV19 and TRBJ2-3; weak D call: TRBD2 (7 bases). Germline-derived CDR1 and CDR2 are LNHDA and SQIVND (reference sequence). The length of the CDR3 is 15 residues. Trimming cost V 8 bases and J 2 bases, with 17 bases left between them. The CDR3: CASAWGGNDTDTQYF. The CDR3 nucleotides read TGTGCCAGTGCTTGGGGGGGCAATGACACAGATACGCAGTATTTT.

The V gene is TRBV3-1 (or the pseudogene TRBV3-2), the J gene TRBJ1-5, with a weak D call TRBD1 (5 bases). Trimming cost V 1 base and J 4 bases, with 8 bases left between them. Germline V gives CDR1 LGHDT, CDR2 YNNKEL (reference sequence). The CDR3 contains 14 residues. The CDR3 loop is CASSQAGPNQPQHF. The DNA of the CDR3 is TGTGCCAGCAGCCAAGCAGGGCCGAATCAGCCCCAGCATTTT.

This chain links TRBV18 with TRBJ2-7; tentatively, D is TRBD1 (6 bases). The V gene lost 3 bases and the J gene lost 2 bases, with 14 bases spanning the gap. CDR3 size: 15 residues. Germline assignment: CDR1 KGHSH and CDR2 LQKENI. The CDR3 DNA follows: TGTGCCAGCTCACCTTTTCAGGGGTCCCCCTACGAGCAGTACTTC. This codes for CASSPFQGSPYEQYF. Using reference TRBV18 and TRBJ2-7 for the parts outside the CDR3, the full variable domain is NAGVMQNPRHLVRRRGQEARLRCSPMKGHSHVYWYRQLPEEGLKFMVYLQKENIIDESGMPKERFSAEFPKEGPSILRIQQVVRGDSAAYFCASSPFQGSPYEQYFGPGTRLTVT.

The gene calls are TRBV5-4 and TRBJ2-1; weak D call: TRBD1 (7 bases). This CDR3 is built from 14 residues. CDR1 and CDR2 from the germline V gene are SGHNT and YYREEE (reference sequence). V was shortened by 4 bases and J by 2 bases, with 10 bases between the two germline ends. CDR3 nucleotide sequence: TGTGCCAGCAGCCAGGGGGGTGCCTACAATGAGCAGTTCTTC. Protein sequence: CASSQGGAYNEQFF. The full variable domain, with the rest looked up from reference TRBV5-4 and TRBJ2-1, is ETGVTQSPTHLIKTRGQQVTLRCSSQSGHNTVSWYQQALGQGPQFIFQYYREEENGRGNFPPRFSGLQFPNYSSELNVNALELDDSALYLCASSQGGAYNEQFFGPGTRLTVL.

V usage is TRBV7-9 and J usage is TRBJ2-1, with TRBD2 matching 10 bases. This CDR3 spans 14 amino acids. J was trimmed by 9 bases and V by 3 bases; bases with no gene match: 5. Germline assignment: CDR1 SEHNR and CDR2 FQNEAQ (reference sequence). The CDR3 is CASSLTSGYGEQFF. CDR3 bases: TGTGCCAGCAGCTTGACTAGCGGGTATGGTGAGCAGTTCTTC. Combining the CDR3 with reference TRBV7-9 and TRBJ2-1 gives the whole variable domain DTGVSQNPRHKITKRGQNVTFRCDPISEHNRLYWYRQTLGQGPEFLTYFQNEAQLEKSRLLSDRFSAERPKGSFSTLEIQRTEQGDSAMYLCASSLTSGYGEQFFGPGTRLTVL.

The chain combines TRBV15 with TRBJ2-7; 7 nucleotides agree with TRBD1. Germline lookup yields CDR1 LNHNV and CDR2 YYDKDF (reference sequence). The CDR3 contains 15 residues. Losses at the gene ends were 1 base for V and 1 base for J; bases not matched to a gene: 4. The CDR3 DNA follows: TGTGCCACCAGCAGAGTCCCGGGACAGTCCTACGAGCAGTACTTC. The encoded protein is CATSRVPGQSYEQYF.

The rearrangement joins TRBV18 to TRBJ2-7; maybe TRBD1 (6 bases). Trimming stripped 1 base from V and 1 base from J, with 8 bases between. CDR3 length: 14 residues. The germline gives CDR1 KGHSH, CDR2 LQKENI. CDR3 nucleotide sequence: TGTGCCAGCTCACCACTAGGACAGTCCTACGAGCAGTACTTC. Amino acid sequence: CASSPLGQSYEQYF.

The V call is TRBV5-6, the J call TRBJ1-4; D ambiguous. Deletions cut 2 bases from V and 4 bases from J, with 12 bases between. Looked up from germline, CDR1 is SGHDT and CDR2 is YYEEEE. CDR3 length: 15 amino acids. In DNA form, the CDR3 reads TGTGCCAGCAGCTTTATGGGAGGTATTAATGAAAAACTGTTTTTT. Protein: CASSFMGGINEKLFF.

The chain links TRBV13 to TRBJ2-1; no clear D gene. The CDR3 contains 17 residues. V shed 3 bases and J shed 0 bases, with 15 bases lying between them. From germline, CDR1 is PRHDT and CDR2 FYEKMQ (reference sequence). CDR3 amino acids: CASSFLSNWSSYNEQFF. DNA of the CDR3: TGTGCCAGCAGCTTTCTGTCCAACTGGAGCTCCTACAATGAGCAGTTCTTC.

The chain carries TRBV28 and TRBJ2-5, with 8 bases that match TRBD1. CDR1 is MDHEN and CDR2 is SYDVKM in the germline V gene. This CDR3 is built from 17 residues. Trimming removed 8 bases from V and 9 bases from J; junction bases left unmatched: 23. The CDR3 bases are TGTGCCAGCGGTAATCCCGGGACAGGAGATCCCCGGAGGGCCCAGTACTTC. Protein sequence: CASGNPGTGDPRRAQYF.